This TCR beta chain was observed in a study of T cell responses to AZD1222 COVID-19 vaccine (dated by TCRdb to the early 2020s). Concerning the study at large: AZD1222 recipients whose second dose came at about 4 weeks and those whose second dose came at about 12 weeks were combined into one group, since spike-specific TCR depth and breadth did not differ between the two schedules. TCR sequencing covered about 230 trial participants: around 210 given two doses of AZD1222 and 26 given two doses of MenACWY control vaccine. Trial participants were enrolled by age into subgroups of 18-55, 56-69 and 70-plus years, and around 140, 26 and 57 TCR-sequenced participants, respectively, were included in these subgroups.

The CDR3 measures 16 amino acids from cysteine to phenylalanine. The CDR3 DNA has 48 bases and is translated from base 1. The germline V gene yields SQVTM for CDR1 and ANQGSEA for CDR2. V loses 2 bases at its end and J loses 4 bases; junction bases beyond the gene matches: 8. Study-wide conclusions, independent of this receptor: After two AZD1222 doses, both the breadth and the depth of spike-specific TCRs were significantly higher than at day 0 and than in MenACWY recipients. Because no day 14 peak-response samples were available, repertoires were characterized only after the peak T cell response. Vaccine-associated CD4 TCRs spanned the whole spike protein, with dominant responses in regions 160-218 and 743-854. Reportedly, close to half of the unique spike-specific TCRs recognized epitopes lying outside the regions that are mutated in the B.1.351 and B.1.1.7 variants. Conclusions about previously exposed vaccinees are limited, since just 5 or 6 AZD1222 recipients were seropositive for SARS-CoV-2 at baseline. Participants were mostly white British, with more females than males. The authors suggested clonal diversity may have been underestimated. The 56-69-year group was small, and its depth increase did not reach significance, likely because of low power.

The CDR3 regions of human TCRbeta chains were analyzed by immunosequencing. In the authors' own workflow: Repertoire TCRs were checked for matches against a reference library of SARS-CoV-2-specific TCRs that had been generated using the MIRA antigen-specificity platform. Breadth was defined as the fraction of unique TCRs that were SARS-CoV-2-associated. Depth was defined as the fraction of total T cells that were SARS-CoV-2-associated. Each spike-specific TCR was assigned to its reactive spike region and to a CD4 or CD8 class using the MIRA data. Log10-transformed breadth and depth values were compared by one-way ANOVA with Sidak's multiple comparisons tests. TCRdb retrieved this table from immuneACCESS and kept in-frame rearrangements only. Not all clones are present; in checked studies, unresolved V genes account for under half, and no reason is known for the remainder. V, J and clone size are taken as reported in that table, and D and trimming were inferred from the DNA itself. The sample table contains about 110,000 clones; only one count was recorded for around 93% of them. 6.5% to 9.5% of the sample is taken by the ten largest.

Sample time point, as interpreted from the label and publication: baseline before first vaccination. Vaccinee samples came from UK trials COV001 and COV002, including a single-blind randomized controlled phase 2/3 trial of AZD1222 (ChAdOx1 nCoV-19) in healthy adults. For TCRbeta chain sequencing, PBMC samples were collected from trial participants at day 0 and at day 28 after the second dose. About this clone: The target of this receptor is not known. No per-base quality is available; no much larger clone lies one base away.

This material consisted of peripheral blood, taken on day 0 of AZD1222 vaccination. Here the chain combines TRBV29-1 and TRBJ2-1, with 10 bases in between that match TRBD1. The sequence came from an adult in good health. CDR3 protein: CSVESTGQGNYNEQFF. The nucleotides read TGCAGCGTTGAATCGACGGGACAGGGGAATTACAATGAGCAGTTCTTC.